Listed here are 28 T cell receptor beta chains from one sample, sequenced in a study of T-cell reconstitution after alpha-beta-depleted transplantation in children. The authors prepared the TCRbeta library with unique molecular identifiers. One entry per CDR3 protein, called by TCRdb with MiXCR from the PCR reads. The sample has roughly 300,000 distinct CDR3 sequences, more than 9% seen once. This specimen consisted of peripheral blood, obtained 180 days after TCRalphabeta/CD19-depleted stem cell transplant. These receptors were collected from a male patient aged 2-10 years who had a stem cell transplant for chronic granulomatous disease, so the T cells may come from the graft donor.

This clonotype was counted many times. The chain is built from TRBV10-3 and TRBJ2-7; D is undetermined. CDR3 size: 17 residues. Germline V lookup: CDR1 ENHRY, CDR2 SYGVKD. V dropped 0 bases and J dropped 3 bases, with 18 bases sitting between them. CDR3 nucleotide sequence: TGTGCCATCAGTGAGTCGTTGCTGTCACTTTCTGGCTACGAGCAGTACTTC. Translated: CAISESLLSLSGYEQYF.

This clonotype was seen ten or more times. This chain uses TRBV29-1 with TRBJ2-7; 7 bases fit TRBD1. Germline loops: CDR1 SQVTM, CDR2 ANQGSEA. The CDR3 covers 13 residues. V dropped 6 bases and J dropped 2; count of bases not matched to a gene: 7. The CDR3 DNA reads TGCAGCGTAACCGGGACAGTACCCTACGAGCAGTACTTC. Translating gives CSVTGTVPYEQYF.

This clonotype was recorded many times. This rearrangement joins TRBV28 to TRBJ2-3, with 7 bases fitting TRBD2. V shed 3 bases, J shed 0 bases, and the junction held 3 bases outside the gene matches. The CDR3 has 15 amino acids. Germline CDR1 reads MDHEN; CDR2 reads SYDVKM. CDR3 residues: CASSLGTTSTDTQYF. The CDR3 nucleotides read TGTGCCAGCAGTTTGGGGACTACCAGCACAGATACGCAGTATTTT.

This clonotype has at least ten counts. The chain employs TRBV7-6 and TRBJ1-5, with TRBD1 as a possible D gene (6 bases). The V and J ends lost 5 bases and 7 bases respectively, with 12 bases between them. Germline CDR1 SGHVS, CDR2 FNYEAQ. The CDR3 length is 13 residues. The CDR3 DNA reads TGTGCCAGCAGCCTCAATACAGGGCAGCCCCAGCATTTT. Encoded protein: CASSLNTGQPQHF.

This clonotype has ten or more counts. The V call is TRBV18, the J call TRBJ2-7, with 11 bases matching TRBD2. Germline lookup yields CDR1 KGHSH and CDR2 LQKENI. The trim removed 5 bases at V and 2 bases at J, leaving 5 bases unmatched. CDR3 length equals 15 residues. In DNA, the CDR3 is TGTGCCAGCTCAACCGGGACTAGCGGTACCTACGAGCAGTACTTC. Protein sequence: CASSTGTSGTYEQYF.

This clonotype was observed at least ten times. The gene calls are TRBV6-5 and TRBJ2-1; TRBD2 matches at 8 bases. The CDR3 loop spans 17 amino acids. CDR1 MNHEY and CDR2 SVGAGI come from the germline V gene. After removal of 7 bases from V and 3 bases from J, the junction contained 14 bases not matched to a gene. The CDR3, as DNA: TGTGCCAGCACTCTACTACCTGGGCTAGCGGGCTACAATGAGCAGTTCTTC. This codes for CASTLLPGLAGYNEQFF.

This clonotype was seen at least ten times. This chain connects TRBV20-1 to TRBJ2-3; TRBD2 aligns across 9 bases. Trimming at V came to 3 bases and at J to 4 bases, leaving 5 bases not matched to a gene. CDR1 and CDR2 from the germline V gene are DFQATT and SNEGSKA (reference sequence). CDR3 length equals 14 residues. The CDR3 DNA follows: TGCAGTGCTAGCCAGCGGGAGGCAGCAGATACGCAGTATTTT. Its protein product is CSASQREAADTQYF.

Details on this clonotype: This may arise from a read error, as a much more abundant clone is one base away. V is TRBV5-1 and J is TRBJ2-3; TRBD1 or TRBD2 may be the D gene (6 bases each). Germline CDR1 SGHRS, CDR2 YFSETQ. CDR3 length: 15 amino acids. Here the CDR3 DNA reads TGCGCCACCAGCTCGGGGGCTGCAGTGGGAGATACGCAGTATTTT. Protein product: CATSSGAAVGDTQYF.

This clonotype was found many times. This rearrangement joins TRBV9 to TRBJ2-2; 7 bases align to TRBD1. The CDR3 is made up of 16 amino acids. V lost 0 bases to trimming and J lost 5 bases; unmatched junction nucleotides: 7. Germline V gene lookup returns CDR1 SGDLS and CDR2 YYNGEE. CDR3 DNA: TGTGCCAGCAGCGTAGCTCAAACAGGGGTTACCGGGGAGCTGTTTTTT. This translates into CASSVAQTGVTGELFF.

This clonotype was observed a handful of times. This sequence joins TRBV20-1 and TRBJ1-5, with unresolved D. Germline CDR1 is DFQATT and CDR2 is SNEGSKA (reference sequence). The CDR3 runs to 15 residues. Trimming shortened V by 1 base and J by 1 base, and 11 bases separated the two germline ends. The CDR3 protein is CSARAHGGSNQPQHF. The CDR3 DNA follows: TGCAGTGCTAGAGCCCATGGAGGGAGCAATCAGCCCCAGCATTTT.

This clonotype was seen a handful of times. This rearrangement joins TRBV18 to TRBJ1-5; TRBD1 might be the D (6 bases). This CDR3 has 13 amino acids. V was cut by 10 bases and J by 5 bases, with 15 bases left in between. Per germline, CDR1 KGHSH and CDR2 LQKENI. In nucleotides, the CDR3 is TGTGCCACCTCTGGGCAGGGGCATCAGCCCCAGCATTTT. Translated, it gives CATSGQGHQPQHF.

This clonotype showed up many times. The chain employs TRBV12-3 or TRBV12-4 and TRBJ1-2; D remains unclear. The CDR3 spans 14 residues. Trimming removed 6 bases from V and 3 bases from J, with 14 bases in between. The CDR3 region is CASSLNGNYYGYTF. The DNA for the CDR3 is TGTGCCAGCAGCCTAAACGGGAATTACTATGGCTACACCTTC.

In this sample, this clonotype turned up many times. The J gene is TRBJ1-4, the V gene TRBV5-1, with TRBD1 matching 11 bases. The V gene end was trimmed by 3 bases and the J gene end by 1 base; junction bases not matched to a gene: 5. Germline assignment: CDR1 SGHRS and CDR2 YFSETQ. This CDR3 is 17 amino acids long. CDR3 region: CASSSGQGVGTNEKLFF. DNA of the CDR3: TGCGCCAGCAGCTCGGGACAGGGGGTCGGAACTAATGAAAAACTGTTTTTT.

This clonotype was recorded many times. DNA of the CDR3: TGTGCCAGCAGCCCCAGGTACGATGAGCAGTTCTTC. Translation: CASSPRYDEQFF. The rearrangement links TRBV7-6 to TRBJ2-1; D is ambiguous. CDR1 and CDR2 from the germline V gene are SGHVS and FNYEAQ. V gave up 5 bases and J gave up 8 bases, with 10 bases separating them. The CDR3 totals 12 residues.

This clonotype was observed many times. This chain joins TRBV6-5 and TRBJ1-1; no definite D call. CDR1 MNHEY and CDR2 SVGAGI come from the germline V gene. Trimming shortened V by 0 bases and J by 4 bases, and 15 bases separated the two germline ends. The CDR3 has 16 amino acids. CDR3 nucleotide sequence: TGTGCCAGCAGTTACTCGCAGAGATGGGGAAGCACTGAAGCTTTCTTT. Translated: CASSYSQRWGSTEAFF.

As regards this clonotype: Its ends do not fully match the called genes, so a read error is possible. The V call is TRBV7-9, the J call TRBJ2-2; TRBD1 might be the D (6 bases). From germline, CDR1 is SEHNR and CDR2 FQNEAQ (reference sequence). This CDR3 spans 15 amino acids. Here the CDR3 reads CASSRGHTYTGELIF. In nucleotides, the CDR3 is TGTGCCAGCAGCCGGGGACATACCTACACCGGGGAGCTGATTTTT. The whole variable domain, filled in from reference TRBV7-9 and TRBJ2-2, reads DTGVSQNPRHKITKRGQNVTFRCDPISEHNRLYWYRQTLGQGPEFLTYFQNEAQLEKSRLLSDRFSAERPKGSFSTLEIQRTEQGDSAMYLCASSRGHTYTGELIFGEGSRLTVL.

This clonotype was counted many times. The chain joins TRBV28 to TRBJ2-1; D is possibly TRBD1 (5 bases). Germline-derived CDR1 and CDR2 are MDHEN and SYDVKM. The CDR3 is 16 residues long. Trimming cost V 2 bases and J 7 bases, with 18 bases left between them. The CDR3 DNA reads as TGTGCCAGCAGTTTAAATGGGGCCAGGATTTGGAATGAGCAGTTCTTC. Protein: CASSLNGARIWNEQFF.

A remark on this clonotype: A much bigger clone sits one base away, suggesting this may be a read error. J is TRBJ2-7 and V is TRBV29-1, with D tentatively TRBD1 (6 bases). The CDR3 is made up of 13 amino acids. Germline assignment: CDR1 SQVTM and CDR2 ANQGSEA. CDR3 residues: CSVGHWIPYGQYF. DNA of the CDR3: TGCAGCGTGGGACACTGGATTCCCTACGGGCAGTACTTC.

To note about this clonotype: A much larger clone is a single base away; this may be a read error. The conserved final phenylalanine or tryptophan is absent from the CDR3, which likely points to a read error. The rearrangement uses TRBV12-3 or TRBV12-4 and TRBJ2-2; D gene uncertain. V lost 1 base, J lost 4 bases, and 13 bases lay in between. This CDR3 is built from 16 residues. CDR3 DNA: TGTGCCAGCAGTTTAGGCTTAGGTTTGGCCACCGGGGAGCTGTTTTTG. Encoded protein: CASSLGLGLATGELFL.

This clonotype showed up many times. V and J are TRBV5-1 and TRBJ1-5; weak D call: TRBD1 (5 bases). The CDR3 loop spans 14 amino acids. Trimming removed 0 bases from V and 4 bases from J, with 8 bases in between. The germline V gene has CDR1 SGHRS and CDR2 YFSETQ. The CDR3 sequence: CASSLAPGNQPQHF. CDR3 nucleotide sequence: TGCGCCAGCAGCTTGGCCCCAGGGAATCAGCCCCAGCATTTT.

This clonotype has only a few counts. This chain joins TRBV19 and TRBJ1-5, with 12 nucleotides matching TRBD1. Germline CDR1 is LNHDA and CDR2 is SQIVND (reference sequence). The CDR3 has 15 residues. V dropped 5 bases and J dropped 6; count of bases not matched to a gene: 5. The CDR3: CASSRGQGAGQPQHF. In nucleotides, the CDR3 is TGTGCCAGTAGTCGGGGACAGGGGGCGGGTCAGCCCCAGCATTTT.

This clonotype was recorded at least ten times. The chain uses TRBV29-1 and TRBJ2-1, with D perhaps matching TRBD2 (5 bases). Trimming cost V 6 bases and J 0 bases, with 6 bases left between them. Germline loops: CDR1 SQVTM, CDR2 ANQGSEA. The CDR3 covers 12 residues. The CDR3 DNA is TGCAGCGTCCGGGACTCCTACAATGAGCAGTTCTTC. Translation gives CSVRDSYNEQFF.

The chain recombines TRBV7-8 with TRBJ2-2, with 15 bases identical to TRBD2. The CDR3 spans 18 residues. From germline, CDR1 is SGHVS and CDR2 FQNEAQ. V lost 5 bases to trimming and J lost 2 bases; unmatched junction nucleotides: 6. This CDR3 reads CASSPGTSGRYNTGELFF. CDR3 DNA sequence: TGTGCCAGCAGCCCCGGGACTAGCGGGAGGTACAACACCGGGGAGCTGTTTTTT.

The chain is built from TRBV30 and TRBJ2-2; weak D call: TRBD1 (6 bases). This CDR3 region has 15 residues. Per germline, CDR1 GTSNPN and CDR2 SVGIG (reference sequence). V lost 4 bases and J 0 bases, leaving 12 bases between the germline ends. The CDR3 DNA reads TGTGCCTGGAACCCCGGGACATCGAACACCGGGGAGCTGTTTTTT. Translating gives CAWNPGTSNTGELFF.

A word on this clonotype: Just one base apart from a much larger clone, this may be a read error. This chain uses TRBV7-2 with TRBJ1-1, with 8 nucleotides matching TRBD1. CDR1 and CDR2 from the germline V gene are SGHTA and FQGNSA. CDR3 length equals 14 residues. V lost 4 bases to trimming and J lost 6 bases; unmatched junction nucleotides: 7. CDR3 sequence: CASSYDRGGSEAFF. CDR3 DNA sequence: TGTGCCAGCAGCTACGACAGGGGCGGGTCTGAAGCTTTCTTT.

This clonotype occurred many times. The genes are TRBV20-1 and TRBJ2-1, with 8 bases fitting TRBD2. Germline V gene lookup returns CDR1 DFQATT and CDR2 SNEGSKA (reference sequence). The V gene end was trimmed by 1 base and the J gene end by 2 bases; junction bases not matched to a gene: 7. CDR3 length: 16 amino acids. The CDR3 region is CSARASREATYNEQFF. The CDR3 DNA reads TGCAGTGCTAGAGCCTCGCGGGAGGCCACCTACAATGAGCAGTTCTTC.

Remarks on this clonotype: A read error may explain this, as a much larger clone is one base away. The genes are TRBV29-1 and TRBJ2-7; 7 bases agree with TRBD2. This CDR3 is built from 11 residues. Germline V gives CDR1 SQVTM, CDR2 ANQGSEA. The CDR3 loop is CSAGLVGEQDF. The CDR3 DNA follows: TGCAGCGCTGGACTAGTAGGGGAGCAGGACTTC.

This clonotype was counted ten times or more. The J gene is TRBJ2-7, the V gene TRBV6-1; 7 bases are shared with TRBD1. The V gene end was trimmed by 5 bases and the J gene end by 0 bases; junction bases not matched to a gene: 7. CDR1 and CDR2 from the germline V gene are MNHNS and SASEGT. The length of the CDR3 is 15 residues. CDR3 sequence (DNA): TGTGCCAGCAGTCCACGGGACAGTTTCTCCTACGAGCAGTACTTC. It encodes CASSPRDSFSYEQYF.